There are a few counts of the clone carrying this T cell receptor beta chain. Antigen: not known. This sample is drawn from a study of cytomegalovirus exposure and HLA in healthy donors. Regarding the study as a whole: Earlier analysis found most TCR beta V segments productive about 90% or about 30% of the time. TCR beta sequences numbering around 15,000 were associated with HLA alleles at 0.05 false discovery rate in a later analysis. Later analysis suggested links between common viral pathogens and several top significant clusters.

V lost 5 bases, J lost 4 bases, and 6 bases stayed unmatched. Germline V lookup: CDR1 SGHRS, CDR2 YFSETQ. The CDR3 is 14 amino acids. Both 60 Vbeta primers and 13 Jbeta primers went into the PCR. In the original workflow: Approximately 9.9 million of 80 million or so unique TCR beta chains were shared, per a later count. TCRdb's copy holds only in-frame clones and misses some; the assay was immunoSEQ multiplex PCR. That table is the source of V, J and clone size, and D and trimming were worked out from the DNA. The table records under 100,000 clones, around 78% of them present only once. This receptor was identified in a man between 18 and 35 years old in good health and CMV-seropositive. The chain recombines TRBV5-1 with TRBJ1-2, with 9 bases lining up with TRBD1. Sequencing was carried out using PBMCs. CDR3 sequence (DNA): TGCGCCAGCAGGACAGGGGGGTCCCCCTATGGCTACACCTTC. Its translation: CASRTGGSPYGYTF.